Sequencing of this T cell receptor beta chain was carried out in a study of cytomegalovirus exposure and HLA in healthy donors. This clone was observed a single time. What it recognizes is unknown. Study findings and constraints: Whilst most TCR sequences proved rare, a subset of public TCRs occurred across many donors. In vitro experiments confirmed that three CMV-associated chains were specific for CMV antigens.

Samples came from healthy bone marrow donors. PCR primers comprised 60 Vbeta and 13 Jbeta primers. Clones were sequenced by immunoSEQ multiplex PCR, and TCRdb holds only the in-frame ones, with some missing. The sample lists around 61,000 clones; 60% to 80% were seen once. Germline V gene data show CDR1 as MNHEY and CDR2 as SMNVEV (reference sequence). The V segment lost 6 bases and the J segment 1 base; nucleotides outside the gene matches: 0. The CDR3 runs 15 residues. This clonotype originated in a man aged 40-50 years in good health and CMV-seropositive. The chain has TRBV27 and TRBJ2-3; TRBD2 agrees at 14 bases. The sample taken for sequencing was PBMCs. The CDR3 loop is CASRGLAGGTDTQYF. The CDR3, as DNA: TGTGCCAGCAGGGGACTAGCGGGAGGCACAGATACGCAGTATTTT.